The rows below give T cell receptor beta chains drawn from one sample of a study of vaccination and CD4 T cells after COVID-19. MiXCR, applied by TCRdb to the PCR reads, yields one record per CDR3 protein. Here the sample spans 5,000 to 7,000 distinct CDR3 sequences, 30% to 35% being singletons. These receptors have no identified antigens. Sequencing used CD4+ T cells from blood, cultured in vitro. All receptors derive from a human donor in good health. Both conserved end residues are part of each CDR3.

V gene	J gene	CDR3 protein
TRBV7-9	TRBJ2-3	CASSSPGSRLYF
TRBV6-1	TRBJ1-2	CASSVQGGGRLEGYTF
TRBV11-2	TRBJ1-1	CASSLSRQGWWTEAFF
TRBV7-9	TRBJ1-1	CASSLVDIANTEAFF
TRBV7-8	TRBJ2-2	CASSTDRASPGELFF
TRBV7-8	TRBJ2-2	CASSLAPGVNTGELFF
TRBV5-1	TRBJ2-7	CASSFHRDSGYEQYF
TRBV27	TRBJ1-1	CASSRHAGLGAFF
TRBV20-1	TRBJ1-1	CSAGSLSNWDTEAFF
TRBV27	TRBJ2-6	CASSSFSGANVLTF
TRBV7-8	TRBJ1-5	CASSRGNQPQHF
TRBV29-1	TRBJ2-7	CSVVVGTSGYEQYF
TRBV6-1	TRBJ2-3	CASSRVTDTQYF
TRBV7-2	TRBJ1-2	CASSPGAEANYGYTF
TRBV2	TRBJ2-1	CASGTALAYNYNEQFF
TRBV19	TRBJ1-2	CATKATSKDGYTF
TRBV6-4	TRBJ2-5	CASSEKAEETQYF
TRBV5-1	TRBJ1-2	CASSLAENYGYTF
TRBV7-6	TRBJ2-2	CASSLAPAGTGELFF
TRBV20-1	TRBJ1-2	CSAKLSNYGYTF
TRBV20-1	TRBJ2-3	CSATNRGASTDTQYF
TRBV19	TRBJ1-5	CASSIWGYGLNQPQHF
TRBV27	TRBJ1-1	CASSLPAGNTEAFF
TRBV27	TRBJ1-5	CASSPIGTGEGLPQHF
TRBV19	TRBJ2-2	CASSIGPTAGELFF
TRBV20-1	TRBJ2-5	CSAPSVSGERQETQYF
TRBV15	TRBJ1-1	CATSSGLNTEAFF
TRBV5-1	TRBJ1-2	CASSLEGNYGYTF
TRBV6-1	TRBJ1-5	CASTPARRGHRQPQHF
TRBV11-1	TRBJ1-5	CASSVPKNGTVNQPQHF
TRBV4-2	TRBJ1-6	CASDFGSYNSPLHF
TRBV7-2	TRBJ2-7	CASSHSGAAAPYEQYF
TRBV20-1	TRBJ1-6	CSARVPPRTGLNSPLHF
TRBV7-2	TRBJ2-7	CASRLVLVGGDEQYF
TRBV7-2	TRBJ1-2	CASSLVAGQGAGGYTF
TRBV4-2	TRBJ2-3	CASSHWGTTDTQYF
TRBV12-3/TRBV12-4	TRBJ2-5	CASTPSVGGWETQYF
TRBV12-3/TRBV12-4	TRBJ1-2	CASRNIQGASGYTF
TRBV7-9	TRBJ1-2	CASSLDTGYGYTF
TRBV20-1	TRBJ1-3	CSAFQGGGNTIYF
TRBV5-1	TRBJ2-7	CASSLGRTGGQYF
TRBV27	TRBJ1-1	CASSLDLGGAGEAFF
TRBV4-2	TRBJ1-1	CASSQDPRGTEAFF
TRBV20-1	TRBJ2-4	CSAPVAGQKNIQYF
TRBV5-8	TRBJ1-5	CASSLAFGYSNQPQHF
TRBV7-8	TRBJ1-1	CASSPRGGLNTEAFF
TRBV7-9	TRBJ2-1	CASSLSSGGAYNEQFF
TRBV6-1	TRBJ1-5	CASSTTANQPQHF